These 24 T cell receptor beta chains were all obtained from the same sample, sequenced in a study of blood T cell repertoires in COVID-19. Sequenced by immunoSEQ multiplex PCR; TCRdb stores in-frame clones only, minus some. The repertoire holds about 59,000 clones, over 75% seen once, with more than 7% in the top ten. Source material: peripheral blood. Source of these receptors: a man aged 55 to 69 with acute or convalescent COVID-19.

The V and J genes are TRBV18 and TRBJ1-4; 10 nucleotides line up with TRBD1. Germline assignment: CDR1 KGHSH and CDR2 LQKENI. The CDR3 covers 16 residues. V trimming: 3 bases; J trimming: 5 bases; junction bases outside the gene matches: 6. The CDR3, as DNA: TGTGCCAGCTCACCCACACCGGGACAGGGGAATGAAAAACTGTTTTTT. This translates into CASSPTPGQGNEKLFF.

V gene TRBV11-3 combines with J gene TRBJ2-1, with a tentative D call TRBD2 (6 bases). The CDR3 loop spans 15 amino acids. Germline lookup yields CDR1 SGHNT and CDR2 YENEEA. Trimming left V 6 bases short and J 3 bases short, with 15 bases between. CDR3 sequence: CASSMGGILYNEQFF. CDR3 nucleotides: TGTGCCAGCAGTATGGGGGGAATCCTCTACAATGAGCAGTTCTTC.

The CDR3: CASSPQGDLEKLFF. The DNA for the CDR3 is TGTGCCAGCAGCCCACAGGGAGATTTGGAAAAACTGTTTTTT. V is TRBV5-4 and J is TRBJ1-4; D possibly corresponds to TRBD1 (6 bases). V shed 4 bases and J shed 8 bases, with 15 bases lying between them. Germline V gives CDR1 SGHNT, CDR2 YYREEE (reference sequence). The CDR3 has 14 residues.

This clone was found once. The V gene is TRBV4-2, the J gene TRBJ2-3, with TRBD2 identical over 8 bases. The V gene's germline CDR1 is LGHNA and CDR2 YNFKEQ. The CDR3 extends over 17 amino acids. V shed 4 bases and J 0 bases; nucleotides not matched to a gene: 9. The CDR3 loop reads CASSPGLSGVSTDTQYF. As DNA, the CDR3 is TGTGCCAGCAGCCCAGGGCTTAGCGGGGTTAGCACAGATACGCAGTATTTT.

A single count supports this clone. This sequence joins TRBV2 and TRBJ1-1; TRBD1 agrees at 9 bases. This CDR3 comprises 13 residues. With V trimmed by 8 bases and J by 5 bases, 6 bases remained unmatched. Germline CDR1 SNHLY, CDR2 FYNNEI. The CDR3 DNA sequence: TGTGCCAGCCAAACAGGGGGCCGGACTGAAGCTTTCTTT. Translated: CASQTGGRTEAFF.

CDR3 amino acids: CASSSTGLGTDTQYF. In DNA form, the CDR3 reads TGTGCCAGCAGCTCGACAGGGTTGGGAACAGATACGCAGTATTTT. The V gene is TRBV7-3, the J gene TRBJ2-3; TRBD1 agrees at 7 bases. V shed 4 bases, J shed 3 bases, and the junction held 7 bases outside the gene matches. CDR3 length: 15 amino acids. Per germline, CDR1 SGHTA and CDR2 FQGTGA.

The sample holds a few counts of this clone. The chain combines TRBV5-4 with TRBJ2-5; the D gene is possibly TRBD2 (5 bases). Germline V lookup: CDR1 SGHNT, CDR2 YYREEE (reference sequence). V lost 4 bases to trimming and J lost 2 bases, with 12 bases between them. The CDR3 sequence is 14 residues long. The CDR3 DNA reads as TGTGCCAGCAGCCAACCGGGGAAACAAGAGACCCAGTACTTC. Its translation: CASSQPGKQETQYF.

The chain couples TRBV5-1 to TRBJ2-1; the D gene is possibly TRBD2 (5 bases). Germline values: CDR1 SGHRS, CDR2 YFSETQ. V was clipped by 0 bases and J by 7 bases, with 8 bases between them. The CDR3 consists of 13 residues. The CDR3 nucleotides read TGCGCCAGCAGCTTGGCCGGGGAAAATGAGCAGTTCTTC. Amino acids: CASSLAGENEQFF.

This sequence joins TRBV5-6 and TRBJ1-2; 12 bases fit TRBD1. CDR1 is SGHDT and CDR2 is YYEEEE in the germline V gene. The ends lost 4 bases at V and 4 bases at J; junction bases unmatched: 8. This CDR3 is 16 amino acids long. CDR3 bases: TGTGCCAGCAGCCCTAAGGGACAGGGGGCGGCCTATGGCTACACCTTC. Protein product: CASSPKGQGAAYGYTF.

The CDR3 DNA follows: TGTGCCAGCATTCAAGGGGGCACTAATGAAAAACTGTTTTTT. As protein: CASIQGGTNEKLFF. The V call is TRBV28, the J call TRBJ1-4; 7 bases align to TRBD1. Germline trimming cut 7 bases from V and 2 bases from J; bases unmatched to any gene: 4. Germline CDR1 MDHEN, CDR2 SYDVKM. This CDR3 is built from 14 residues.

V and J are TRBV5-1 and TRBJ1-4; no clear D gene. Germline assignment: CDR1 SGHRS and CDR2 YFSETQ. The CDR3 spans 15 residues. The germline V and J ends were trimmed by 0 bases and 0 bases, with 6 bases remaining between them. CDR3 DNA sequence: TGCGCCAGCAGCTTGGACGGGGCAACTAATGAAAAACTGTTTTTT. This sequence encodes CASSLDGATNEKLFF.

V is TRBV7-6 and J is TRBJ2-1; 12 bases line up with TRBD1. This CDR3 is 16 amino acids long. CDR1 and CDR2 (germline): SGHVS, FNYEAQ. Unmatched junction bases numbered 7, after V lost 1 base and J lost 9 bases. Here the CDR3 reads CASSLGGQGARGEQFF. The DNA for the CDR3 is TGTGCCAGCAGCTTAGGGGGACAGGGGGCGCGGGGTGAGCAGTTCTTC. The full variable domain, its missing parts supplied by reference TRBV7-6 and TRBJ2-1, is GAGVSQSPRYKVTKRGQDVALRCDPISGHVSLYWYRQALGQGPEFLTYFNYEAQQDKSGLPNDRFSAERPEGSISTLTIQRTEQRDSAMYRCASSLGGQGARGEQFFGPGTRLTVL.

The chain carries TRBV6-6 and TRBJ2-5, with 10 bases aligning to TRBD2. Germline assignment: CDR1 MNHNY and CDR2 SVGAGI (reference sequence). This CDR3 spans 16 amino acids. The ends lost 0 bases at V and 10 bases at J; junction bases unmatched: 11. The chain's CDR3 is CASSYSSAGGPFSQYF. The CDR3, as DNA: TGTGCCAGCAGTTACTCCTCAGCGGGGGGGCCGTTCAGCCAGTACTTC.

The genes are TRBV7-9 and TRBJ2-1, with 8 nucleotides matching TRBD2. Germline lookup yields CDR1 SEHNR and CDR2 FQNEAQ (reference sequence). Unmatched junction bases numbered 7, after V lost 1 base and J lost 14 bases. This CDR3 has 13 residues. Here the CDR3 DNA reads TGTGCCAGCAGCTTAGAAGGGCGGGGGGTAAAGTTCTTC. Translated: CASSLEGRGVKFF.

The chain has TRBV6-5 and TRBJ1-1; D perhaps matches TRBD1 (6 bases). Germline loops: CDR1 MNHEY, CDR2 SVGAGI. This CDR3 contains 11 residues. Trimming took off 10 bases at V and 8 bases at J, with 14 bases between the two ends. This chain's CDR3 is CATKKGVEAFF. In DNA, the CDR3 is TGTGCCACCAAAAAGGGGGTAGAAGCTTTCTTT.

CDR3 nucleotide sequence: TGTGCCAGCAGTTTTTCGGTCCAGCCCCAGCATTTT. Its translation is CASSFSVQPQHF. The chain carries TRBV12-3 or TRBV12-4 and TRBJ1-5, with unresolved D. This CDR3 is built from 12 residues. Deletions cut 3 bases from V and 7 bases from J, with 7 bases between.

The rearrangement uses TRBV2 and TRBJ1-2; D is undetermined. The ends were cut back, 2 bases at V and 8 bases at J, with 12 bases in the middle. The CDR3 runs 13 residues. Germline V gene data show CDR1 as SNHLY and CDR2 as FYNNEI. CDR3 nucleotide sequence: TGTGCCAGCAGTGAAATGAGGGAGTGGGGCTACACCTTC. Translating it yields CASSEMREWGYTF.

The CDR3 here is CASSRGQAYNSPLHF. CDR3 sequence (DNA): TGTGCCAGCAGTAGGGGACAAGCCTATAATTCACCCCTCCACTTT. V gene TRBV3-1 (or the pseudogene TRBV3-2) combines with J gene TRBJ1-6; D perhaps matches TRBD1 (6 bases). CDR1 is LGHDT, CDR2 YNNKEL, per germline (reference sequence). This CDR3 spans 15 amino acids. With 6 bases removed from V and 2 bases from J, the gap between germline ends came to 11 bases.

This clone appeared a few times. CDR3 amino acids: CATSVAGGPQYF. The CDR3 nucleotides read TGTGCCACCAGTGTAGCGGGGGGCCCCCAGTACTTC. The gene calls are TRBV24-1 and TRBJ2-5, with 10 bases matching TRBD2. CDR3 size: 12 residues. CDR1 is KGHDR and CDR2 is SFDVKD in the germline V gene. Trimming took 5 bases from V and 9 from J; bases not matched to a gene: 2.

The chain combines TRBV7-3 with TRBJ1-6; 9 bases agree with TRBD1. The CDR3 spans 18 residues. CDR1 is SGHTA, CDR2 FQGTGA, per germline. V trimming: 4 bases; J trimming: 5 bases; junction bases outside the gene matches: 12. The CDR3 spells CASSSPGRQGGNNSPLHF. The CDR3 nucleotides read TGTGCCAGCAGCTCGCCAGGAAGACAGGGGGGCAATAATTCACCCCTCCACTTT.

This chain links TRBV6-6 with TRBJ1-1; 8 bases are a match to TRBD1. The CDR3 is 13 residues long. Per the germline V gene, CDR1 is MNHNY and CDR2 is SVGAGI (reference sequence). V gave up 5 bases and J gave up 3 bases; unmatched junction bases: 2. CDR3 residues: CASSKQGDTEAFF. CDR3 sequence (DNA): TGTGCCAGCAGTAAACAGGGGGACACTGAAGCTTTCTTT.

The chain joins TRBV5-1 to TRBJ1-3, with 11 bases that match TRBD1. The CDR3 is 15 residues long. Trimming cost V 7 bases and J 2 bases; bases outside gene matches: 5. Germline-derived CDR1 and CDR2 are SGHRS and YFSETQ. Here the CDR3 reads CASQEDRGPGNTIYF. DNA of the CDR3: TGCGCCAGCCAAGAGGACAGGGGGCCTGGAAACACCATATATTTT.

The chain is built from TRBV5-1 and TRBJ1-6; 7 nucleotides match TRBD1. CDR1 and CDR2 from the germline V gene are SGHRS and YFSETQ. This CDR3 region has 14 residues. The ends lost 7 bases at V and 8 bases at J; junction bases unmatched: 9. The CDR3 DNA reads TGCGCCAGCCACCAAACAGGGGTTGATTCACCCCTCCACTTT. Encoded protein: CASHQTGVDSPLHF.

The CDR3 spells CASRDRALSYEQYF. In DNA, the CDR3 is TGTGCCAGCCGGGACAGGGCTCTCTCCTACGAGCAGTACTTC. V is TRBV18 and J is TRBJ2-7; 9 nucleotides agree with TRBD1. Germline V gene sequence: CDR1 KGHSH, CDR2 LQKENI. The CDR3 length is 14 residues. V shed 8 bases, J shed 0 bases, and the junction held 5 bases outside the gene matches.